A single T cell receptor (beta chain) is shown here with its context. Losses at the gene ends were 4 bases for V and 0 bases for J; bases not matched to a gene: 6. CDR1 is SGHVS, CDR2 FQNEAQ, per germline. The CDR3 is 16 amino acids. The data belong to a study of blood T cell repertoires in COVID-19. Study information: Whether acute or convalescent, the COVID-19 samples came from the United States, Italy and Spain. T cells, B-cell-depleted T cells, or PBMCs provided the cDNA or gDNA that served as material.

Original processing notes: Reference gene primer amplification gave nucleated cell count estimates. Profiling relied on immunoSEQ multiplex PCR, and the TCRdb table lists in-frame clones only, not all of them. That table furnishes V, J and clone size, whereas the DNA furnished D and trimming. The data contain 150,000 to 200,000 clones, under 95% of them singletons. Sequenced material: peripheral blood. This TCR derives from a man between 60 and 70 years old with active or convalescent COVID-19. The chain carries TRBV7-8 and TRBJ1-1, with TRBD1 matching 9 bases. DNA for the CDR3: TGTGCCAGCAGCTCGCGGACAGGGGCGATGAACACTGAAGCTTTCTTT. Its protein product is CASSSRTGAMNTEAFF. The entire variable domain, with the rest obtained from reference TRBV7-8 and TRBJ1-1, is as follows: GAGVSQSPRYKVAKRGQDVALRCDPISGHVSLFWYQQALGQGPEFLTYFQNEAQLDKSGLPSDRFFAERPEGSVSTLKIQRTQQEDSAVYLCASSSRTGAMNTEAFFGQGTRLTVV.